The clone carrying this T cell receptor beta chain was counted between two and nine times. The antigen remains unidentified. These data are taken from a study of vaccination and CD4 T cells after COVID-19. Study information: Overlapping SARS-CoV-2, HCoV-NL63, HCoV-OC43 and HCoV-229E spike peptides were used to stimulate cells.

Treatment defined: approximately 11-day PBMC culture with coronavirus spike peptide pools or control peptides (ViraFEST assay). Positive PCR tests were logged from March through December 2020, ahead of US Alpha, Beta and Delta variants. It was on days 3 and 7 that half the medium was replaced with fresh IL-2 medium. Cultured CD4+ T-cell DNA underwent Oncomine TCR Beta short-read sequencing. TCRdb used MiXCR to reprocess the PCR reads, holding one entry per CDR3 protein. The table lists under 20,000 distinct CDR3 sequences, about 43% of them singletons, with 16% in the top ten. CDR1 and CDR2 from the germline V gene are DFQATT and SNEGSKA (reference sequence). The CDR3 is made up of 12 amino acids. V gave up 6 bases and J gave up 7 bases, with 15 bases separating them.

The sample consisted of CD4+ T cells from blood, cultured in vitro, taken before SARS-CoV-2 vaccination. The sequence was collected from a human donor who had recovered from COVID-19. This chain uses TRBV20-1 with TRBJ2-5; D not certain. The CDR3 protein is CSAPGFGRTQYF. The CDR3 DNA reads TGCAGTGCCCCTGGGTTCGGTCGGACCCAGTACTTC.